These 5 T cell receptor beta chains were all obtained from the same sample, sequenced in a study of control samples from healthy donors and cancer patients. Only in-frame clones appear in the TCRdb table, and some are missing; sequencing was by immunoSEQ multiplex PCR. The sample includes under 100,000 clones, 93% of them seen just once. Sequencing used blood. The receptors were sampled from a woman aged 25-40 years in good health.

This clone appeared a single time. The chain employs TRBV7-3 and TRBJ1-4; D ambiguous. Per germline, CDR1 SGHTA and CDR2 FQGTGA. This CDR3 is 15 amino acids long. The V end lost 1 base, the J end lost 8 bases, and 14 bases lay between the germline ends. The CDR3 DNA follows: TGTGCCAGCAGCTTAAACCCCCCCCCTTACGAAAAACTGTTTTTT. Amino acids: CASSLNPPPYEKLFF.

The rearrangement links TRBV2 to TRBJ1-1; TRBD1 is a possible D gene (5 bases). Germline CDR1 reads SNHLY; CDR2 reads FYNNEI. V dropped 4 bases and J dropped 0 bases, with 9 bases sitting between them. The CDR3 covers 14 residues. Here the CDR3 reads CASSVAGMNTEAFF. Here the CDR3 DNA reads TGTGCCAGCAGTGTGGCAGGGATGAACACTGAAGCTTTCTTT.

The CDR3 coding sequence is TGTGCCAGCAGAGACGGACAGGGGTACTATGGCTACACCTTC. It codes for CASRDGQGYYGYTF. The chain couples TRBV6-1 to TRBJ1-2; 9 bases line up with TRBD1. The V and J ends lost 6 bases and 3 bases, in that order; junction bases with no gene match: 5. Germline-derived CDR1 and CDR2 are MNHNS and SASEGT. The CDR3 runs 14 residues.

This chain joins TRBV19 and TRBJ2-1; D may be TRBD2 (5 bases). Germline V lookup: CDR1 LNHDA, CDR2 SQIVND (reference sequence). The CDR3 is made up of 15 amino acids. V was shortened by 2 bases and J by 1 base, with 9 bases between the two germline ends. The CDR3 loop reads CASSISLVSYNEQFF. The CDR3 DNA sequence: TGTGCCAGTAGTATATCACTAGTATCCTACAATGAGCAGTTCTTC.

The J gene is TRBJ2-2, the V gene TRBV7-3; D not resolved. The germline CDR1 and CDR2 sequences are SGHTA and FQGTGA. V shed 5 bases and J shed 7 bases, with 11 bases lying between them. The CDR3 is made up of 13 amino acids. The CDR3 DNA reads TGTGCCAGCAGCCCAGCCCGCGGCGGGGAGCTGTTTTTT. Amino acids: CASSPARGGELFF. The full variable domain, its missing parts supplied by reference TRBV7-3 and TRBJ2-2, is GAGVSQTPSNKVTEKGKYVELRCDPISGHTALYWYRQSLGQGPEFLIYFQGTGAADDSGLPNDRFFAVRPEGSVSTLKIQRTERGDSAVYLCASSPARGGELFFGEGSRLTVL.